This is a list of T cell receptor beta chains from one sample in a study of T cells after yellow fever vaccination. One entry per CDR3 protein results from TCRdb running MiXCR on the 5' RACE reads. The sample holds about 300,000 distinct CDR3 sequences; approximately 10% are singletons and the top ten take around 3.4%. Sequenced here: CD4+ T cells sorted from PBMCs, sampled 5 days after the yellow fever booster vaccination. Receptors were obtained from a man between 18 and 29 years old who received the YFV17D yellow fever vaccine. Both conserved end residues are part of each CDR3. Fields, in order: J gene, V gene, clone size, CDR3 protein. Clone size appears in some rows only: once, few, many, or a class for an expanded clone.

TRBJ2-5 TRBV3-1 few CASSQGAGPKVTQYF
TRBJ2-3 TRBV30 few CAWSVWPAGQGAVRDTQYF
TRBJ2-2 TRBV7-2 many CASSLVGYRAGELFF
TRBJ2-3 TRBV6-2/TRBV6-3 many CASSDRLSITDTQYF
TRBJ1-2 TRBV3-1 many CASSWTDYGYTF
TRBJ1-1 TRBV6-5 . CASSYSRGGAPEAFF
TRBJ1-6 TRBV9 few CASSVHGYNSPLHF
TRBJ2-1 TRBV20-1 . CSARRLGGLGEQFF
TRBJ1-1 TRBV9 . CASSVDPGVTEAFF
TRBJ1-1 TRBV5-1 few CASSSNTAPEAFF
TRBJ2-3 TRBV7-8 . CASSPQRGLGTQYF
TRBJ2-4 TRBV7-3 few CASSARGGNIQYF
TRBJ2-3 TRBV20-1 . CSAESPTEADTQYF
TRBJ2-5 TRBV7-8 . CASGNTKQYF
TRBJ2-3 TRBV6-1 . CASRREGASDTQYF
TRBJ2-7 TRBV7-2 many CASSLGLSSYEQYF
TRBJ1-1 TRBV18 few CASSPEGNAEAFF
TRBJ2-5 TRBV11-1 . CASRPRGQETQYF
TRBJ2-3 TRBV2 few CASNPRGRLGDTQYF
TRBJ1-1 TRBV5-1 . CASSLQGQGIPEAFF
TRBJ1-2 TRBV30 . CAWKGPGYGYTF
TRBJ2-7 TRBV18 . CASSPRTRTYEQYF